These T cell receptor beta chains were read from a single sample in a study of shared T cell receptors in the human thymus. Libraries were prepared by immunoSEQ multiplex PCR; TCRdb keeps only in-frame clonotypes and omits some of them. The sample includes fewer than 700,000 clones, roughly 90% of them seen just once. These data were also filed under a second study, of human thymus T cells.

Sequenced: thymocytes. The origin of the receptors is a boy younger than two with a congenital heart defect. The CDR3 runs from the conserved cysteine through the conserved F or W. The D gene is left open where the match is weak. Clone sizes are given selectively: once, few, many, or a class where the clone is expanded.

v_call	d_call	cdr3_length	j_call	clone_size	cdr3_aa	cdr3_nt
TRBV5-4	TRBD1	15	TRBJ2-3	.	CASSLPTGTTDTQYF	TGTGCCAGCAGCTTGCCGACAGGGACCACAGATACGCAGTATTTT
TRBV7-9	TRBD1	15	TRBJ2-7	.	CASSLRTGPSYEQYF	TGTGCCAGCAGCTTAAGGACAGGTCCATCCTACGAGCAGTACTTC
TRBV4-2	.	17	TRBJ2-3	.	CASSQEGGGVVADTQYF	TGTGCCAGCAGCCAAGAAGGGGGGGGTGTAGTTGCAGATACGCAGTATTTT
TRBV10-1	.	11	TRBJ2-7	.	CASSTFYEQYF	TGCGCCAGCAGTACATTTTACGAGCAGTACTTC
TRBV11-3	.	14	TRBJ1-3	.	CASSPPGAGNTIYF	TGTGCCAGCAGCCCCCCCGGGGCTGGAAACACCATATATTTT
TRBV7-2	TRBD2	15	TRBJ2-3	.	CASSSLFGGADTQYF	TGTGCCAGCAGCTCCCTTTTCGGGGGGGCAGATACGCAGTATTTT
TRBV28	TRBD2	16	TRBJ2-1	.	CASSRPGLAEYNEQFF	TGTGCCAGCAGTCGCCCCGGACTAGCGGAATACAATGAGCAGTTCTTC
TRBV11-3	TRBD2	14	TRBJ2-7	.	CASSSGLARYEQYF	TGTGCCAGCAGCTCGGGACTAGCCCGTTACGAGCAGTACTTC
TRBV28	.	15	TRBJ2-3	once	CASSLGAPRTDTQYF	TGTGCCAGCAGTTTAGGGGCTCCTCGCACAGATACGCAGTATTTT
TRBV27	.	13	TRBJ2-7	.	CASSQGVRYEQYF	TGTGCCAGCAGTCAAGGGGTCAGGTACGAGCAGTACTTC
TRBV4-2	TRBD2	16	TRBJ2-1	.	CASSQRPGLAFYEQFF	TGTGCCAGCAGCCAACGACCGGGACTAGCTTTCTATGAGCAGTTCTTC